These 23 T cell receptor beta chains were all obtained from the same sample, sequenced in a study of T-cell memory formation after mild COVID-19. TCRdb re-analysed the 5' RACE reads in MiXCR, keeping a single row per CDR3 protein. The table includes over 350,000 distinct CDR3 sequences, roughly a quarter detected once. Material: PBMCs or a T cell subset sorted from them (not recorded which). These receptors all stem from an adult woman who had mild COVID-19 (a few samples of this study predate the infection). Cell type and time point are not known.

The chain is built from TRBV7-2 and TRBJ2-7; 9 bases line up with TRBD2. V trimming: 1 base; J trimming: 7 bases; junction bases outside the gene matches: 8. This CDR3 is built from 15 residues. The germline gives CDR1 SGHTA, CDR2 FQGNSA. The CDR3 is CASSLGLAASTEQYF. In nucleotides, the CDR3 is TGTGCCAGCAGCTTAGGACTAGCGGCCTCTACGGAGCAGTACTTC.

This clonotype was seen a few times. The CDR3 sequence is CASSLRSITDTQYF. CDR3 nucleotides: TGCGCCAGCAGCTTACGGTCGATCACAGATACGCAGTATTTT. The chain combines TRBV5-1 with TRBJ2-3; D gene unclear. This CDR3 is 14 amino acids long. Germline V gives CDR1 SGHRS, CDR2 YFSETQ. V was shortened by 2 bases and J by 2 bases, with 9 bases between the two germline ends. The whole variable domain, filled in from reference TRBV5-1 and TRBJ2-3, reads KAGVTQTPRYLIKTRGQQVTLSCSPISGHRSVSWYQQTPGQGLQFLFEYFSETQRNKGNFPGRFSGRQFSNSRSEMNVSTLELGDSALYLCASSLRSITDTQYFGPGTRLTVL.

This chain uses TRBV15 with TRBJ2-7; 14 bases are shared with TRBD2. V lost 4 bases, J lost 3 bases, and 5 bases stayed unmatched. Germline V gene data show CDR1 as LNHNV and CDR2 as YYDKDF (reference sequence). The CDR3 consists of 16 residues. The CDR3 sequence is CATSKGLAGEDYEQYF. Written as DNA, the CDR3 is TGTGCCACCAGCAAGGGACTAGCGGGAGAAGACTACGAGCAGTACTTC.

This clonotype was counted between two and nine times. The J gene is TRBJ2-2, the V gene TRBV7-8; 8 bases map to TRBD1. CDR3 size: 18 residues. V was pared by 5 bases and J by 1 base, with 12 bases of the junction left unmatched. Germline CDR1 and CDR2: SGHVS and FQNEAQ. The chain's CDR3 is CASSPLHSGQGNTGELFF. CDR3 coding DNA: TGTGCCAGCAGCCCCCTGCATTCTGGACAGGGGAACACCGGGGAGCTGTTTTTT.

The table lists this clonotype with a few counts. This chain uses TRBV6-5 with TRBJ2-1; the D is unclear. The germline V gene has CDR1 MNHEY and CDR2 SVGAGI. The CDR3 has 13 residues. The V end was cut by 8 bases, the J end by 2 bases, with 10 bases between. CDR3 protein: CASGPSTYNEQFF. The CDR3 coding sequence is TGTGCCAGCGGACCTTCTACCTACAATGAGCAGTTCTTC.

The CDR3, as DNA: TGTGCCACCGGACGGGACTTTTCCTACGAGCAGTACTTC. Residues: CATGRDFSYEQYF. The V gene is TRBV6-2 or TRBV6-3, the J gene TRBJ2-7; tentatively, D is TRBD2 (6 bases). This CDR3 is built from 13 residues. Trimming shortened V by 10 bases and J by 1 base, and 14 bases separated the two germline ends. Germline CDR1 and CDR2: MNHEY and SVGEGT.

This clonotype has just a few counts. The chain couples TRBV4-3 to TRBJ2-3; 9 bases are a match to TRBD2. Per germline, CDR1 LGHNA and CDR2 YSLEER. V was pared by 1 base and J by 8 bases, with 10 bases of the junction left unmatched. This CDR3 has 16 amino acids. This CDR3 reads CASSQGGLAGRATQYF. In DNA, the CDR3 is TGCGCCAGCAGCCAAGGGGGTCTAGCGGGAAGGGCTACGCAGTATTTT.

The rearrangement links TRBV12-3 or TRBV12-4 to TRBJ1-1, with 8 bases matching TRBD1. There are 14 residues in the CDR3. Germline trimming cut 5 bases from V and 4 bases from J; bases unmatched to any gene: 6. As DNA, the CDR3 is TGTGCCAGCAGTCCCAGGGGGCGAGGCACTGAAGCTTTCTTT. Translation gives CASSPRGRGTEAFF.

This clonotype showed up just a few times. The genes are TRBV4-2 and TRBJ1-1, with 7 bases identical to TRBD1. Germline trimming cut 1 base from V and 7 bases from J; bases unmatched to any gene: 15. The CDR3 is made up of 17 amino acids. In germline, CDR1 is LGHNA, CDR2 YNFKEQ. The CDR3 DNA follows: TGTGCCAGCAGCCAAGGGCAGGGGGGTTCATCCCCCCGTGAAGCTTTCTTT. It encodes CASSQGQGGSSPREAFF.

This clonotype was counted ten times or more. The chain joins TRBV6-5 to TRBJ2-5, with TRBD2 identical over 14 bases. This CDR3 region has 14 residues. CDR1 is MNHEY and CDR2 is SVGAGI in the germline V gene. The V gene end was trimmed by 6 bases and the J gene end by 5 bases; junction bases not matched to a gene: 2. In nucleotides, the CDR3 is TGTGCCAGCAGGGGACTAGCGGGAGTCGAGACCCAGTACTTC. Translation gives CASRGLAGVETQYF.

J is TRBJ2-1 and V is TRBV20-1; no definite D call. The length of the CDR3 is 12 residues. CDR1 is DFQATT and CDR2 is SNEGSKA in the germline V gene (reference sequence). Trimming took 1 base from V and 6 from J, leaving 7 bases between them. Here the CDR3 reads CSARGPSNEQFF. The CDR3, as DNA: TGCAGTGCTAGAGGCCCCTCCAATGAGCAGTTCTTC.

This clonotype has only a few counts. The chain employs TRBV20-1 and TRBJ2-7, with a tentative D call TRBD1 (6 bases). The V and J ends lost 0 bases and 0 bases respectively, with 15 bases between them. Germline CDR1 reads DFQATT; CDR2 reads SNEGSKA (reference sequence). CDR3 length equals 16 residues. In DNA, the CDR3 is TGCAGTGCTAGAGATGGACTCACAGGGAACTCCTACGAGCAGTACTTC. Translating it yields CSARDGLTGNSYEQYF.

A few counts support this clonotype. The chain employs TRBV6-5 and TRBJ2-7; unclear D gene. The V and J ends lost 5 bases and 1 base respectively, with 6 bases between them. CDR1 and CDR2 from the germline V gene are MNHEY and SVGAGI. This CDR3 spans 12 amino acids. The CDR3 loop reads CASSNPSYEQYF. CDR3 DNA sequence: TGTGCCAGCAGTAACCCTTCCTACGAGCAGTACTTC.

CDR3 DNA sequence: TGCGCCAGCAGCCCATCTAGCGGCCTGGACAAGCAGTACTTC. Translation: CASSPSSGLDKQYF. The gene calls are TRBV5-1 and TRBJ2-7; TRBD2 matches at 7 bases. CDR3 size: 14 residues. The germline CDR1 and CDR2 sequences are SGHRS and YFSETQ. The V gene end was trimmed by 4 bases and the J gene end by 8 bases; junction bases not matched to a gene: 12.

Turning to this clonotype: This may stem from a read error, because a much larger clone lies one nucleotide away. CDR3 amino acids: CASSAGQTYGYTF. The CDR3 DNA sequence: TGTGCCAGCAGTGCGGGACAGACCTATGGCTACACCTTC. The genes are TRBV6-5 and TRBJ1-2; 7 nucleotides match TRBD1. This CDR3 is 13 amino acids long. Germline V gene sequence: CDR1 MNHEY, CDR2 SVGAGI. Losses at the gene ends were 5 bases for V and 4 bases for J; bases not matched to a gene: 4.

The CDR3 region has the DNA TGTGCCAGCAGCCTCCTTTTCCCATCAGGGTACGTTATCGAGAAGCAGTACTTC. Its translation is CASSLLFPSGYVIEKQYF. V is TRBV7-9 and J is TRBJ2-7, with D possibly matching TRBD1 (5 bases). The V and J ends lost 5 bases and 8 bases respectively, with 31 bases between them. This CDR3 is built from 18 residues. From germline, CDR1 is SEHNR and CDR2 FQNEAQ (reference sequence).

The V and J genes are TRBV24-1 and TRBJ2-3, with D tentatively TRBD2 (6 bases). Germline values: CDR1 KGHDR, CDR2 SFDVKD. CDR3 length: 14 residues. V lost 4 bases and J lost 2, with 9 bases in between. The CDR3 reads CATSDRRDTDTQYF. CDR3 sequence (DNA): TGTGCCACCAGTGACCGGAGGGACACAGATACGCAGTATTTT.

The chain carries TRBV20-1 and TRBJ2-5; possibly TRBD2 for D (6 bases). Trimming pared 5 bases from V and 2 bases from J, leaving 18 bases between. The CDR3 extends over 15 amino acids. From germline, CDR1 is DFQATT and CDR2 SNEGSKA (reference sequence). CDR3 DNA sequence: TGCAGTGCTTTACGGGACTTTTACGGACAAGAGACCCAGTACTTC. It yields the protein CSALRDFYGQETQYF.

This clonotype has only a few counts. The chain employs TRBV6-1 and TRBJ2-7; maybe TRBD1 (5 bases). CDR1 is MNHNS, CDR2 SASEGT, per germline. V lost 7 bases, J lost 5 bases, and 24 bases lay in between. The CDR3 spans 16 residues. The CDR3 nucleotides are TGTGCCAGCAAGGTATTATCTGGGGCCCATGCGGACGAGCAGTACTTC. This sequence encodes CASKVLSGAHADEQYF.

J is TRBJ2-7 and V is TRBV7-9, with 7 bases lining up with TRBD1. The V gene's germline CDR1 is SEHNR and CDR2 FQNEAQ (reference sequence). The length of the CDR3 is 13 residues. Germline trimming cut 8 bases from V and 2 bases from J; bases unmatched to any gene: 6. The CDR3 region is CASFRTGAYEQYF. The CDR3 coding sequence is TGTGCCAGCTTCCGGACAGGAGCCTACGAGCAGTACTTC.

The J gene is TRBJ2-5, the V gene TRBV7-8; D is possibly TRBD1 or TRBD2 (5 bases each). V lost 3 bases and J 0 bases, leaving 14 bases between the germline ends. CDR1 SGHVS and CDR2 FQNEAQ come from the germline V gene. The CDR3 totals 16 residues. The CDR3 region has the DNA TGTGCCAGCAGCTTCTCGGGACCCTCGAACCAAGAGACCCAGTACTTC. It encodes CASSFSGPSNQETQYF.

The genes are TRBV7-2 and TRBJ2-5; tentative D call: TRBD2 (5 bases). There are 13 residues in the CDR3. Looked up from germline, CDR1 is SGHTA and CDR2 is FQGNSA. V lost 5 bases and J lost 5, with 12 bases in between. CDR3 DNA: TGTGCCAGCAGCCGAGGGCGACCCGAGACCCAGTACTTC. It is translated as CASSRGRPETQYF.

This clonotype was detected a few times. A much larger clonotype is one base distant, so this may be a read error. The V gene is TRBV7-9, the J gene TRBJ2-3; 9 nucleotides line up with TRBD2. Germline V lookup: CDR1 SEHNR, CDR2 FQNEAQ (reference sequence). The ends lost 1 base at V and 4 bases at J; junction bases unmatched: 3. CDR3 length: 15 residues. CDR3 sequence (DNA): TGTGCCAGCAGCTTAGGCGGGGGGGCCTCAGATACGCAGTATTTT. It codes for CASSLGGGASDTQYF.